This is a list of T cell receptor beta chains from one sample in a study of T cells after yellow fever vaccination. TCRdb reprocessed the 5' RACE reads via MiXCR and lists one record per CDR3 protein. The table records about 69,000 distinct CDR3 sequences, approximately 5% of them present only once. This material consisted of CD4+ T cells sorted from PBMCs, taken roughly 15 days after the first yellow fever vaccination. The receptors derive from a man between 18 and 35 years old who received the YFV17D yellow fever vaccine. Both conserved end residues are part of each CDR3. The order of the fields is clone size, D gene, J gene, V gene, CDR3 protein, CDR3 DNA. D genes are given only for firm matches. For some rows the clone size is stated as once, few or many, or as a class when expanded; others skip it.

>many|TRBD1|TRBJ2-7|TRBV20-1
CSARDRRGQGEQYF
TGCAGTGCTAGAGATCGTCGAGGACAGGGAGAGCAGTACTTC
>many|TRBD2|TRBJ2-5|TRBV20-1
CSASPSGGAQETQYF
TGCAGTGCTAGTCCTAGCGGGGGGGCCCAAGAGACCCAGTACTTC
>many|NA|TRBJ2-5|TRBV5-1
CASSLAKEGVLVETQYF
TGCGCCAGCAGCTTGGCCAAGGAGGGGGTCTTGGTGGAGACCCAGTACTTC
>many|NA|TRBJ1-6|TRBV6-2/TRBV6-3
CASGTDLNSPLHF
TGTGCCAGCGGGACCGACCTTAATTCACCCCTCCACTTT
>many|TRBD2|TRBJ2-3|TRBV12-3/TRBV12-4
CASSLLAGGSDTQYF
TGTGCCAGCAGTTTACTAGCGGGGGGGTCAGATACGCAGTATTTT
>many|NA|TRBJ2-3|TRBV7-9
CASSTGGYTDTQYF
TGTGCCAGCAGCACCGGGGGATACACAGATACGCAGTATTTT
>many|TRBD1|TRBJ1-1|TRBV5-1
CASSPQGAQTEAFF
TGCGCCAGCAGCCCACAGGGGGCGCAAACTGAAGCTTTCTTT
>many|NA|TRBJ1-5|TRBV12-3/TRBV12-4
CASSRQTGAPQHF
TGTGCCAGCAGCCGACAGACTGGAGCGCCCCAGCATTTT
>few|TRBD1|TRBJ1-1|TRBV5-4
CASSQTGQGFTEAFF
TGTGCCAGCAGCCAAACCGGACAGGGCTTCACTGAAGCTTTCTTT
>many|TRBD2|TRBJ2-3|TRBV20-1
CSARVLAGLDTQYF
TGCAGTGCTAGAGTTCTAGCGGGGTTAGATACGCAGTATTTT
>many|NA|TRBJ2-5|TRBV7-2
CASSPNIRETQYF
TGTGCCAGCTCCCCTAATATTCGGGAGACCCAGTACTTC
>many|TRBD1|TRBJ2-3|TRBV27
CASSKAGQGRQYTQYF
TGTGCCAGCAGTAAAGCGGGACAGGGACGTCAATATACGCAGTATTTT
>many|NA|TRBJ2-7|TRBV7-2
CASSLGGGLTYEQYF
TGTGCCAGCAGCTTAGGTGGAGGACTTACCTACGAGCAGTACTTC
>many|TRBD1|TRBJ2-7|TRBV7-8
CASIAGTGPSYEQYF
TGTGCCAGCATCGCCGGGACAGGGCCCTCCTACGAGCAGTACTTC
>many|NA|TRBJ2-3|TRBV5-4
CASSLQPADTQYF
TGTGCCAGCAGCCTCCAACCTGCGGATACGCAGTATTTT
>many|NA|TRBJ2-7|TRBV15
CATSRPQGRSYEQYF
TGTGCCACCAGCAGACCACAGGGAAGGTCCTACGAGCAGTACTTC
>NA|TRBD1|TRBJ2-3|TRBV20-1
CSAIGGTDAQYF
TGCAGCGCTATAGGGGGCACAGATGCGCAGTATTTT
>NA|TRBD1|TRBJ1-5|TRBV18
CASSPHHIDRAGQPQHF
TGTGCCAGCTCACCCCATCATATTGACAGGGCAGGTCAGCCCCAGCATTTT
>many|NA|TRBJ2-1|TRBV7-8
CASSLGRYEQFF
TGTGCCAGCAGCTTAGGACGCTATGAGCAGTTCTTC
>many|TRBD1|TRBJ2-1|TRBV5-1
CASSRTADRERQFF
TGCGCCAGCAGCCGAACTGCGGACAGGGAACGGCAGTTCTTC
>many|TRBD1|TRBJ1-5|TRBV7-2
CASSLRQGPQPQHF
TGTGCCAGCAGCCTTCGACAGGGGCCTCAGCCCCAGCATTTT
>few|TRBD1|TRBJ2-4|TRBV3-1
CASSQEQGRQGKNIQYF
TGTGCCAGCAGCCAAGAGCAGGGAAGACAGGGGAAAAACATTCAGTACTTC
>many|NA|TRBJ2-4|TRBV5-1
CASSLDGFRGKNIQYF
TGCGCCAGCAGCTTGGATGGTTTCAGGGGCAAAAACATTCAGTACTTC
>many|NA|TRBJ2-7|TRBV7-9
CASSSQGEQYF
TGTGCCAGCAGCTCACAGGGCGAGCAGTACTTC
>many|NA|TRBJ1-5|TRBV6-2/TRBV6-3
CASSKGFADSSNQPQHF
TGTGCCAGCAGTAAAGGTTTCGCCGACAGCTCTAATCAGCCCCAGCATTTT
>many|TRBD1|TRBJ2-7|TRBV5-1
CASSLVGGVYEQYF
TGCGCCAGCAGCTTGGTAGGGGGCGTCTACGAGCAGTACTTC
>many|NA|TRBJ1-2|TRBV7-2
CASSTQTGVDYTF
TGTGCCAGCAGCACCCAGACAGGCGTCGACTACACCTTC
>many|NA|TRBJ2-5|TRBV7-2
CASSFWGGQETQYF
TGTGCCAGCAGCTTCTGGGGCGGGCAAGAGACCCAGTACTTC
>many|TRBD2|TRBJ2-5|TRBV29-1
CSVTAGGPLETQYF
TGCAGCGTTACAGCGGGGGGGCCGTTGGAGACCCAGTACTTC
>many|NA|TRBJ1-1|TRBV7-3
CASSLLGLRDTEAFF
TGTGCCAGCAGCTTATTGGGCCTGAGGGACACTGAAGCTTTCTTT
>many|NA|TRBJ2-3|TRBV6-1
CASSKTYTDTQYF
TGTGCCAGCAGTAAGACCTACACAGATACGCAGTATTTT
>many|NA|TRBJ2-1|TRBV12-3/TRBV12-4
CAIQGGYNEQFF
TGTGCCATACAGGGGGGGTACAATGAGCAGTTCTTC
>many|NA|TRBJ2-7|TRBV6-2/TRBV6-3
CASSRLGDGWEQYF
TGTGCCAGCAGCCGCCTCGGGGACGGCTGGGAGCAGTACTTC
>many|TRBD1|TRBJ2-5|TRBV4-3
CASSQGTGKQETQYF
TGCGCCAGCAGCCAGGGGACAGGGAAGCAAGAGACCCAGTACTTC
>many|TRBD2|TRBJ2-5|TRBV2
CASRDGLAGNQETQYF
TGTGCCAGCAGGGACGGACTAGCGGGGAACCAAGAGACCCAGTACTTC
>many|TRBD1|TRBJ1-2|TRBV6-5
CASSHDRGDGYTF
TGTGCCAGCAGCCACGACAGGGGGGATGGCTACACCTTC
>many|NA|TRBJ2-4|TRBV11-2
CASSLGPTGQLAKNIQYF
TGTGCCAGCAGCTTAGGCCCCACGGGACAATTAGCCAAAAACATTCAGTACTTC
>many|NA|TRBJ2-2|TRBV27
CASSFQGGSVLNTGELFF
TGTGCCAGCAGTTTCCAGGGGGGGTCAGTTTTGAACACCGGGGAGCTGTTTTTT
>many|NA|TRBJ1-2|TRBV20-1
CSARGQEGSDGYTF
TGCAGTGCTAGAGGGCAGGAGGGTTCTGATGGCTACACCTTC
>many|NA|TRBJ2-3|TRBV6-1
CASSAPGRPDTQYF
TGTGCCAGCAGTGCACCAGGGAGACCAGATACGCAGTATTTT
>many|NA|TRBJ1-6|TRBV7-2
CASSPYNSPLHF
TGTGCCAGCAGCCCTTATAATTCACCCCTCCACTTT